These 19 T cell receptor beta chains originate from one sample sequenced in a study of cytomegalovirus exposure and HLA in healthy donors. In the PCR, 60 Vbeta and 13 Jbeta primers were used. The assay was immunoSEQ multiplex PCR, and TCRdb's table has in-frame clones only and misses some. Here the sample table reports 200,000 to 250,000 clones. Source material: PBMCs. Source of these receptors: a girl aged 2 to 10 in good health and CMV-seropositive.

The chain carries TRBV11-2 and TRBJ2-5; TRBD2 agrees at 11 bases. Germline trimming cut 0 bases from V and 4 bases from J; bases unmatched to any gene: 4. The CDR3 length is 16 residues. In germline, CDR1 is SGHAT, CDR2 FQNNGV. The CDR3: CASSLELAGEGETQYF. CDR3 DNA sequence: TGTGCCAGCAGCTTAGAACTAGCGGGAGAGGGAGAGACCCAGTACTTC. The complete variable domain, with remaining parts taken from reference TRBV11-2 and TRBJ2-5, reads EAGVAQSPRYKIIEKRQSVAFWCNPISGHATLYWYQQILGQGPKLLIQFQNNGVVDDSQLPKDRFSAERLKGVDSTLKIQPAKLEDSAVYLCASSLELAGEGETQYFGPGTRLLVL.

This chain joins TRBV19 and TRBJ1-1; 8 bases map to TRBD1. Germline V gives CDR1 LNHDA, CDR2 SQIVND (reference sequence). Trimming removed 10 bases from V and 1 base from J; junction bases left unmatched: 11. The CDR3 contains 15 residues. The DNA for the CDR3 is TGTGCCACCAATACAGGGGGAAGCTGGAACACTGAAGCTTTCTTT. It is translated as CATNTGGSWNTEAFF.

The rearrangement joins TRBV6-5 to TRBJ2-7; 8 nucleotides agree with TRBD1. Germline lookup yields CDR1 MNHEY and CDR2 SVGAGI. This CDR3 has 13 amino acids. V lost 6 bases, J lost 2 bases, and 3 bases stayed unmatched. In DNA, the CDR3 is TGTGCCAGCAGCGACAGGGGAACCTACGAGCAGTACTTC. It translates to CASSDRGTYEQYF.

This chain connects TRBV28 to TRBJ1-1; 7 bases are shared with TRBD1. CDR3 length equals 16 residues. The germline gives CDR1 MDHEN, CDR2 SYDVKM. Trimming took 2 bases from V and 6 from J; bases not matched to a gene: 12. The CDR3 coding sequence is TGTGCCAGCAGTTTAATCTTGACAGGGCGAGGCCCTGAAGCTTTCTTT. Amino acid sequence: CASSLILTGRGPEAFF.

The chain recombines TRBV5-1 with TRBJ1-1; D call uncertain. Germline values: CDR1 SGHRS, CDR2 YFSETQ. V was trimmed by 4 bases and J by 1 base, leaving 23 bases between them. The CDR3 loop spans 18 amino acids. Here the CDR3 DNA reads TGCGCCAGCAGCCCGTTCGTTGGACGGGGAAAAGGGAACACTGAAGCTTTCTTT. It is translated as CASSPFVGRGKGNTEAFF.

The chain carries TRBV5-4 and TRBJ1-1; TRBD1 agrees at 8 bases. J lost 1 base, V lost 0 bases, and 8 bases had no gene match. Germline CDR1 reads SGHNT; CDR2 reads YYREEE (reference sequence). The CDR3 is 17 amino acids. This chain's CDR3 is CASSLGGTGGANTEAFF. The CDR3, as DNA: TGTGCCAGCAGCTTGGGGGGGACAGGAGGGGCGAACACTGAAGCTTTCTTT.

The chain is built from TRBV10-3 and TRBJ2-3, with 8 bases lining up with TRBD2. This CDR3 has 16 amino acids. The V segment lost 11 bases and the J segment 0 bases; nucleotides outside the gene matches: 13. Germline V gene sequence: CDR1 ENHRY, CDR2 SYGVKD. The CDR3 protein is CAVNPSSGPSTDTQYF. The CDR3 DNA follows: TGTGCCGTAAACCCATCTAGCGGGCCAAGCACAGATACGCAGTATTTT.

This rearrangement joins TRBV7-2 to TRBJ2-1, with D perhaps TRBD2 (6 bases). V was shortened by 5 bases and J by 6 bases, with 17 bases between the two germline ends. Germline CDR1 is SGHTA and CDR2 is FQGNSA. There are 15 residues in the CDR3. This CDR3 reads CASSPSAGIGNEQFF. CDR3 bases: TGTGCCAGCAGCCCCTCCGCGGGAATCGGCAATGAGCAGTTCTTC. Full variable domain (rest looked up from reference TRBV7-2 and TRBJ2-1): GAGVSQSPSNKVTEKGKDVELRCDPISGHTALYWYRQSLGQGLEFLIYFQGNSAPDKSGLPSDRFSAERTGGSVSTLTIQRTQQEDSAVYLCASSPSAGIGNEQFFGPGTRLTVL.

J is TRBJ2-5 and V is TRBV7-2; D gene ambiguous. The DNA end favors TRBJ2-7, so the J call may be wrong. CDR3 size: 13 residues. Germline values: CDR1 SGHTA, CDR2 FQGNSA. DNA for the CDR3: TGTGCCAGCAGCCCCCTAGGCCCCTACGAGCAGTACTTC. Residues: CASSPLGPYEQYF.

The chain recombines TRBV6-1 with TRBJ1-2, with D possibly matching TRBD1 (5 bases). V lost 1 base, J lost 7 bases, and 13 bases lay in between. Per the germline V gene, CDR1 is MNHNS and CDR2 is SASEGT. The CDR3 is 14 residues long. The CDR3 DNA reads TGTGCCAGCAGTGAAGTGGGGCCCGCGAGTGGCTACACCTTC. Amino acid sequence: CASSEVGPASGYTF.

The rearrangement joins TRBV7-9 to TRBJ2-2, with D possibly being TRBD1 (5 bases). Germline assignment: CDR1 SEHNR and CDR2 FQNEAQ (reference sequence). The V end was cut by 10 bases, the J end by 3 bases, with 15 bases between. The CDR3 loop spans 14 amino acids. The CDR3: CATTTAGDTGELFF. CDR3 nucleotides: TGTGCCACGACGACAGCCGGAGACACCGGGGAGCTGTTTTTT.

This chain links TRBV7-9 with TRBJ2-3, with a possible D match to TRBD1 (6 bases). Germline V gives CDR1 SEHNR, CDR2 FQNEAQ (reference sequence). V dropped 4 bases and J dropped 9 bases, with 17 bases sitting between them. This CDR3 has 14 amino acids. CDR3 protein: CASSSQGHTTTQYF. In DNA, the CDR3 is TGTGCCAGCAGCTCACAGGGACATACGACGACGCAGTATTTT.

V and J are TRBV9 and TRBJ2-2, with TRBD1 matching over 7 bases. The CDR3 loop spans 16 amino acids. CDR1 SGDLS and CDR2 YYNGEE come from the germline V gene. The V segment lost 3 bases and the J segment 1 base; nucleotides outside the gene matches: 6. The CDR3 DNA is TGTGCCAGCAGCGCAACAGGGGACCTGAACACCGGGGAGCTGTTTTTT. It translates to CASSATGDLNTGELFF.

The CDR3 loop is CASRSGTGGLFNEKLFF. CDR3 sequence (DNA): TGTGCCAGCAGGTCCGGGACAGGGGGCCTTTTTAATGAAAAACTGTTTTTT. V gene TRBV28 combines with J gene TRBJ1-4; 12 bases line up with TRBD1. Germline trimming cut 6 bases from V and 4 bases from J; bases unmatched to any gene: 9. Germline V gene data show CDR1 as MDHEN and CDR2 as SYDVKM. The CDR3 runs 17 residues.

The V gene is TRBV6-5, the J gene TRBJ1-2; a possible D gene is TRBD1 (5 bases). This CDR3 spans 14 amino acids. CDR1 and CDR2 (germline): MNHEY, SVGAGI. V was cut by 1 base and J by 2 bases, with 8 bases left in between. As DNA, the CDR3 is TGTGCCAGCAGTTACTGGGGGGGGAACTATGGCTACACCTTC. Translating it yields CASSYWGGNYGYTF.

Here the CDR3 DNA reads TGTGCCAGCTTCCGAGGGCCCGGGGAAGGCAATCAGCCCCAGCATTTT. Its protein product is CASFRGPGEGNQPQHF. The chain carries TRBV28 and TRBJ1-5, with D uncertain. The CDR3 is 16 residues long. Trimming took off 8 bases at V and 2 bases at J, with 19 bases between the two ends. The germline gives CDR1 MDHEN, CDR2 SYDVKM.

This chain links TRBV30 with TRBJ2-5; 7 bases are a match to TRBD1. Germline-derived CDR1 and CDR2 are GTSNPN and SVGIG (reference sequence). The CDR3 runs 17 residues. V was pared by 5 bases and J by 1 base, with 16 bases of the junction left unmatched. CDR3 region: CAWPPDRRSRPQETQYF. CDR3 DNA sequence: TGTGCCTGGCCCCCGGACAGGCGGTCCCGGCCCCAAGAGACCCAGTACTTC.

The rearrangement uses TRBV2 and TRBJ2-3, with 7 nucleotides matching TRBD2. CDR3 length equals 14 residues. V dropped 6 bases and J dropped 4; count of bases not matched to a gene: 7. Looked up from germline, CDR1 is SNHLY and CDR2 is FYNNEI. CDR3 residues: CASRWASGPDTQYF. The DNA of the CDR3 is TGTGCCAGCAGGTGGGCTAGCGGCCCAGATACGCAGTATTTT.

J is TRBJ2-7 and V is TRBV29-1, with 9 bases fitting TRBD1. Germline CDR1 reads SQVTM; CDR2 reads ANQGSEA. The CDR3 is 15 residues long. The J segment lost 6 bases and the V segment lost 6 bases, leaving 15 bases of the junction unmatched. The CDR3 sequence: CSVDLWGQGGGEQYF. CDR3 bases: TGCAGCGTGGACCTATGGGGACAGGGAGGAGGCGAGCAGTACTTC.